This T cell receptor (beta chain) is drawn from a study of T cell responses to AZD1222 COVID-19 vaccine. This CDR3 has 13 residues. Trimming pared 2 bases from V and 5 bases from J, leaving 10 bases between. Germline CDR1 and CDR2: SGHRS and YFSETQ. Some clones are missing from TCRdb's copy, which holds only in-frame ones; the method was immunoSEQ multiplex PCR. The repertoire holds 190,000 or so clones, with approximately 93% as singletons. This chain uses TRBV5-1 with TRBJ2-5; no clear D gene. The sequencing here drew on peripheral blood, taken 28 days after the second AZD1222 dose. The receptor was derived from an adult who received the AZD1222 COVID-19 vaccine. CDR3 residues: CASSFWGRETQYF. DNA of the CDR3: TGCGCCAGCAGCTTCTGGGGTAGGGAGACCCAGTACTTC. Looking up the rest from reference TRBV5-1 and TRBJ2-5 gives the full variable domain: KAGVTQTPRYLIKTRGQQVTLSCSPISGHRSVSWYQQTPGQGLQFLFEYFSETQRNKGNFPGRFSGRQFSNSRSEMNVSTLELGDSALYLCASSFWGRETQYFGPGTRLLVL.